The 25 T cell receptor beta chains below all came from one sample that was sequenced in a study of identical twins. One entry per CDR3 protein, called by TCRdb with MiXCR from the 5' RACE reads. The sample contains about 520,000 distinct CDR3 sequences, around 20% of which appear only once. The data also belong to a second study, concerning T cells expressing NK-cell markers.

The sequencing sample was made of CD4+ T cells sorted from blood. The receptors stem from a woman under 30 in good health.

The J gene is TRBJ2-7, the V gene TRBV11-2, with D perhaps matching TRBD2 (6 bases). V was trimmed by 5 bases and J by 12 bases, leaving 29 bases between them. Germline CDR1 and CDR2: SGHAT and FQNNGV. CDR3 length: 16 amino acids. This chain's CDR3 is CASSPRTYGTANAWYF. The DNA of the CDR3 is TGTGCCAGCAGCCCTAGGACGTACGGGACTGCTAATGCGTGGTACTTC.

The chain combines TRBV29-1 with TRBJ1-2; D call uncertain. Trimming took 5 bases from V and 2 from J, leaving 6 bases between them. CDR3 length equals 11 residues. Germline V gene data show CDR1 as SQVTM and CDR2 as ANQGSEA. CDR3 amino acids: CSVLANYGYTF. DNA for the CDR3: TGCAGCGTTCTGGCCAACTATGGCTACACCTTC.

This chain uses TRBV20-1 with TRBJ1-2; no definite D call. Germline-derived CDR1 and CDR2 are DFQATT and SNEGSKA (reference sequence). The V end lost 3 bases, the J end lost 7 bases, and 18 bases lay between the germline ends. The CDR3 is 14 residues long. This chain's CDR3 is CSARTREGGFGYTF. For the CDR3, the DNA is TGCAGTGCTAGGACGCGGGAGGGAGGTTTTGGCTACACCTTC.

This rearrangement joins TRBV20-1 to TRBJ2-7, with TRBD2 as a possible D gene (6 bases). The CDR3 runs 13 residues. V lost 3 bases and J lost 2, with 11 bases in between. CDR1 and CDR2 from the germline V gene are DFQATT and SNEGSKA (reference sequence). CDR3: CSASPPGAYEQYF. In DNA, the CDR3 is TGCAGTGCTAGTCCCCCGGGGGCCTACGAGCAGTACTTC.

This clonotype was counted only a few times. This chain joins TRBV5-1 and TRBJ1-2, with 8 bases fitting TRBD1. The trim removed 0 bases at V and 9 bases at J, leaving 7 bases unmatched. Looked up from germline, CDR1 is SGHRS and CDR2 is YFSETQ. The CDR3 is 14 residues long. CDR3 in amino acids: CASSLATGGRSYTF. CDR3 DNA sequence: TGCGCCAGCAGCTTGGCAACAGGGGGAAGGAGCTACACCTTC.

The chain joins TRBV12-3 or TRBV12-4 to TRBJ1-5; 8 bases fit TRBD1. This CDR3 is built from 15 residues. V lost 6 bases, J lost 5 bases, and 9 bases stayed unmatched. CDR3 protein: CASSFRDRKDQPQHF. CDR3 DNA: TGTGCCAGCAGCTTTCGGGACAGGAAGGATCAGCCCCAGCATTTT.

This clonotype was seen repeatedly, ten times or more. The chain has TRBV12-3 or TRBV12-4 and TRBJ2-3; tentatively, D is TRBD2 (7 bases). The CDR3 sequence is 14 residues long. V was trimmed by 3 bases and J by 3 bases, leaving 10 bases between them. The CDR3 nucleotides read TGTGCCAGCAGTTTTAGGGGGGGGACAGATACGCAGTATTTT. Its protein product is CASSFRGGTDTQYF.

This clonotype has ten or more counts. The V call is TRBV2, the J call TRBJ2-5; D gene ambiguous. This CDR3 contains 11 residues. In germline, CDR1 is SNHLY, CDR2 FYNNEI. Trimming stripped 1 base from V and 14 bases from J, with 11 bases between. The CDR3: CASSEDDSPYF. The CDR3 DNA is TGTGCCAGCAGTGAAGACGACTCCCCATACTTC.

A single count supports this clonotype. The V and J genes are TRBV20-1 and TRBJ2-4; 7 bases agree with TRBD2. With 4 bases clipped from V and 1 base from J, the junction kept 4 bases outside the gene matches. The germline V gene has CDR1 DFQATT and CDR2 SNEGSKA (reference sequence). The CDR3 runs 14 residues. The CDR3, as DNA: TGCAGTGCTACCCCAGCGGGGGCCAAAAACATTCAGTACTTC. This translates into CSATPAGAKNIQYF.

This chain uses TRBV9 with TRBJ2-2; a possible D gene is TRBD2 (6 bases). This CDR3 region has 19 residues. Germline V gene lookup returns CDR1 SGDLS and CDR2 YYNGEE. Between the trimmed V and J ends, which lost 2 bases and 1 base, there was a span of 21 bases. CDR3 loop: CASSVEEGGNIGNTGELFF. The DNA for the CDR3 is TGTGCCAGCAGCGTTGAGGAGGGTGGTAACATAGGGAACACCGGGGAGCTGTTTTTT. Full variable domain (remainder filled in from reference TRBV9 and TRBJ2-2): DSGVTQTPKHLITATGQRVTLRCSPRSGDLSVYWYQQSLDQGLQFLIQYYNGEERAKGNILERFSAQQFPDLHSELNLSSLELGDSALYFCASSVEEGGNIGNTGELFFGEGSRLTVL.

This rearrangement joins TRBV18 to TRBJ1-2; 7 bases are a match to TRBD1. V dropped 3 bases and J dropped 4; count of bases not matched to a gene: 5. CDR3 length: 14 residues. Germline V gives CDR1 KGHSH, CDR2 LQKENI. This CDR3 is CASSPPGTVYGYTF. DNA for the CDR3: TGTGCCAGCTCACCCCCCGGGACAGTCTATGGCTACACCTTC.

For the CDR3, the DNA is TGCGCCAGCAGCTTTAGGACAGGGTCATCCTACGAGCAGTACTTC. Protein product: CASSFRTGSSYEQYF. The rearrangement links TRBV5-1 to TRBJ2-7; 8 bases are a match to TRBD1. Looked up from germline, CDR1 is SGHRS and CDR2 is YFSETQ. Germline trimming cut 2 bases from V and 1 base from J; bases unmatched to any gene: 5. The CDR3 has 15 amino acids.

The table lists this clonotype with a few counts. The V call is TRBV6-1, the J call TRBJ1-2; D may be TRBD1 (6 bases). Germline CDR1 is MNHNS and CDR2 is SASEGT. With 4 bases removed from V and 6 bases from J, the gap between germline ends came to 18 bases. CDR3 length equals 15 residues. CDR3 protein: CASSGGTGGTHGYTF. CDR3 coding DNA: TGTGCCAGCAGTGGAGGTACCGGGGGCACCCATGGCTACACCTTC.

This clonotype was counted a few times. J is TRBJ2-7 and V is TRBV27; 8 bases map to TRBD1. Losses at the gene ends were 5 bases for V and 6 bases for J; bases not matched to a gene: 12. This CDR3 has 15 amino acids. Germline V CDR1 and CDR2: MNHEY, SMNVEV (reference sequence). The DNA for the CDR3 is TGTGCCAGCAGTCCGGACAGGGAGCATAACGCCGAGCAGTACTTC. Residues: CASSPDREHNAEQYF.

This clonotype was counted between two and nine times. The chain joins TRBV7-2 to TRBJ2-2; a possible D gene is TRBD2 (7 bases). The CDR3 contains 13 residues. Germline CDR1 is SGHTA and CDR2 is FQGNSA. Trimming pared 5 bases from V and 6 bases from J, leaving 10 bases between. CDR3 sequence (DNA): TGTGCCAGCAGCCGAGGGGGGGCCGGGGAGCTGTTTTTT. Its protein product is CASSRGGAGELFF.

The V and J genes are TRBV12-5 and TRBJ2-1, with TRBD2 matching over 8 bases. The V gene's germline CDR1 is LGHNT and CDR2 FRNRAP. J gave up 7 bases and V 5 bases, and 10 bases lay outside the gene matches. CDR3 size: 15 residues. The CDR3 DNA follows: TGTGCTAGTGGTCGGCTGGGGACGGGAGGGAATGAGCAGTTCTTC. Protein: CASGRLGTGGNEQFF.

CDR3 region: CSAAGFAGGYNEQFF. The CDR3 nucleotides read TGCAGCGCCGCAGGTTTTGCGGGGGGTTACAATGAGCAGTTCTTC. This sequence joins TRBV29-1 and TRBJ2-1; 8 bases are a match to TRBD2. This CDR3 has 15 amino acids. The germline gives CDR1 SQVTM, CDR2 ANQGSEA. V shed 7 bases and J 4 bases; nucleotides not matched to a gene: 12.

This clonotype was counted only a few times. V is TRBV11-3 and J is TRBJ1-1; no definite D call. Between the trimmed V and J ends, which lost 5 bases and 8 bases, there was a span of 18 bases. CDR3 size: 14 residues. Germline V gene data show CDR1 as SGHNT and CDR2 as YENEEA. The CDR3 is CASSLDTPSTEAFF. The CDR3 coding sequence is TGTGCCAGCAGCCTCGATACTCCCAGCACCGAAGCTTTCTTT. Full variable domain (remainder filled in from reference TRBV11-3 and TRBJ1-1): EAGVVQSPRYKIIEKKQPVAFWCNPISGHNTLYWYLQNLGQGPELLIRYENEEAVDDSQLPKDRFSAERLKGVDSTLKIQPAELGDSAVYLCASSLDTPSTEAFFGQGTRLTVV.

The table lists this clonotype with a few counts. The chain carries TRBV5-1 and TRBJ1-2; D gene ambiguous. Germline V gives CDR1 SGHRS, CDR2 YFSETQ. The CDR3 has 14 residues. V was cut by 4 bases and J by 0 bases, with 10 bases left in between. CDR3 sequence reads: CASSIQPANYGYTF. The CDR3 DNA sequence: TGCGCCAGCAGCATTCAACCAGCTAACTATGGCTACACCTTC.

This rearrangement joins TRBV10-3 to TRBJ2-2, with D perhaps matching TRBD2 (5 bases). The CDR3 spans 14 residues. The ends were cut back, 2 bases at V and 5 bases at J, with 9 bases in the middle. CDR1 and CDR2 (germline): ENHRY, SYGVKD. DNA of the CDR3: TGTGCCATCAGTGAGCTATCGGGAACCGGGGAGCTGTTTTTT. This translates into CAISELSGTGELFF.

The CDR3 spells CSARGGGGYTF. Here the CDR3 DNA reads TGCAGTGCTAGAGGTGGGGGTGGCTACACCTTC. The chain is built from TRBV20-1 and TRBJ1-2; a possible D gene is TRBD1 (5 bases). CDR3 size: 11 residues. V dropped 1 base and J dropped 7 bases, with 7 bases sitting between them. CDR1 and CDR2 (germline): DFQATT, SNEGSKA (reference sequence).

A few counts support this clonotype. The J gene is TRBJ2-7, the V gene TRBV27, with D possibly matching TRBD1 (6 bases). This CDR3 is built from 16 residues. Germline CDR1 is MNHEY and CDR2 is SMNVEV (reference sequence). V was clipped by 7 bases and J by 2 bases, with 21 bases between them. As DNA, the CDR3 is TGTGCCAGCACCAAAGGGCCGCCGGGACATGCCTACGAGCAGTACTTC. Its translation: CASTKGPPGHAYEQYF.

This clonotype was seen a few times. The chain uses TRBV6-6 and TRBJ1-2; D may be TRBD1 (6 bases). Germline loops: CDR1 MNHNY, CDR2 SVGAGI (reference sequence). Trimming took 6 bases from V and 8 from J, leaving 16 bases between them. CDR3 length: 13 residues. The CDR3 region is CASSPKGGRGYTF. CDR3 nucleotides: TGTGCCAGCAGCCCTAAGGGGGGCAGGGGCTACACCTTC.

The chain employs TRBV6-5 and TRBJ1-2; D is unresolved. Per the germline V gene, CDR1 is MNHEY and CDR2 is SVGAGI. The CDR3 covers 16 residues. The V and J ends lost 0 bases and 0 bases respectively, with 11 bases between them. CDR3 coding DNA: TGTGCCAGCAGTTACTCGACGGGAGCTTCTAACTATGGCTACACCTTC. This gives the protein CASSYSTGASNYGYTF.

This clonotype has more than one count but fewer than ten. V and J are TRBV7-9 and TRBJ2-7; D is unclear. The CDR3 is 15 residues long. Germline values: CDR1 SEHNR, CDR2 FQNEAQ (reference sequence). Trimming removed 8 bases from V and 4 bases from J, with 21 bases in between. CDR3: CASSIREARSYEQYF. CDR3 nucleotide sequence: TGTGCCAGCTCCATTAGAGAAGCCCGATCTTACGAGCAGTACTTC.